Listed below are T cell receptor beta chains from one sample, sequenced in a study of a mutant IDH1 vaccine in newly diagnosed glioma. No cognate antigen is known for these TCRs. Libraries were prepared by immunoSEQ multiplex PCR; TCRdb keeps only in-frame clonotypes and omits some of them. The repertoire holds about 56,000 clones, with less than 80% as singletons. Sequences were derived from PBMCs, sampled from a glioma patient whose treatment included an IDH1 peptide vaccine. All receptors come from a man over 45 with glioma. The CDR3 runs from the conserved cysteine through the conserved F or W. Each record gives: V gene, J gene, clone size, D gene, CDR3 DNA, CDR3 protein. The D gene is left open where the match is weak. The size of a clone is reported for some rows only, either as once, few or many, or as a class for expanded clones.

v_call: TRBV27
j_call: TRBJ2-1
clone_size: NA
d_call: TRBD2
cdr3_nt: TGTGCCAGCAGTTTATACGGAGCGGGGGCGCTCAATGAGCAGTTCTTC
cdr3_aa: CASSLYGAGALNEQFF

v_call: TRBV19
j_call: TRBJ1-2
clone_size: NA
d_call: NA
cdr3_nt: TGTGCCAGTAGTTCCCACTCCAGGAGGGATGGCTACACCTTC
cdr3_aa: CASSSHSRRDGYTF

v_call: TRBV25-1
j_call: TRBJ2-5
clone_size: NA
d_call: NA
cdr3_nt: TGTGCCAGCAGTGAATTCCTAAGTGGGGTGGAAGAGACCCAGTACTTC
cdr3_aa: CASSEFLSGVEETQYF

v_call: TRBV6-6
j_call: TRBJ2-3
clone_size: NA
d_call: TRBD1
cdr3_nt: TGTGCCAGCAGCCTCCAGGGACAGAGCACAGATACGCAGTATTTT
cdr3_aa: CASSLQGQSTDTQYF

v_call: TRBV15
j_call: TRBJ1-4
clone_size: few
d_call: NA
cdr3_nt: TGTGCCACCAGCAGAGATCGGGGGCATTCTGAAAAACTGTTTTTT
cdr3_aa: CATSRDRGHSEKLFF

v_call: TRBV25-1
j_call: TRBJ2-7
clone_size: NA
d_call: NA
cdr3_nt: TGTGCCAGCAGTGAATATAAGGTACACTACGAGCAGTACTTC
cdr3_aa: CASSEYKVHYEQYF

v_call: TRBV16
j_call: TRBJ1-1
clone_size: NA
d_call: NA
cdr3_nt: TGTGCCAGCAGCCATGCTTCCGGGGCCCGGGGGGCTTTCTTT
cdr3_aa: CASSHASGARGAFF

v_call: TRBV2
j_call: TRBJ2-1
clone_size: NA
d_call: NA
cdr3_nt: TGTGCCAGCAGAGTGAATGAGCAGTTCTTC
cdr3_aa: CASRVNEQFF

v_call: TRBV6-1
j_call: TRBJ2-2
clone_size: NA
d_call: NA
cdr3_nt: TGTGCCAGCAGGATGGGCGCGAACACCGGGGAGCTGTTTTTT
cdr3_aa: CASRMGANTGELFF

v_call: TRBV9
j_call: TRBJ2-1
clone_size: NA
d_call: NA
cdr3_nt: TGTGCCAGCAGCGTACTGCTAGCAGAGGGTGAGCAGTTCTTC
cdr3_aa: CASSVLLAEGEQFF

v_call: TRBV5-4
j_call: TRBJ1-1
clone_size: NA
d_call: NA
cdr3_nt: TGTGCCAGCAGCTTGGAAGGGACAATGAACACTGAAGCTTTCTTT
cdr3_aa: CASSLEGTMNTEAFF

v_call: TRBV28
j_call: TRBJ1-3
clone_size: NA
d_call: TRBD1
cdr3_nt: TGTGCCAGCATGGTACCCCTAGGGGGCGGTCTGGACACCATATATTTT
cdr3_aa: CASMVPLGGGLDTIYF

v_call: TRBV15
j_call: TRBJ1-2
clone_size: NA
d_call: NA
cdr3_nt: TGTGCCACCAGCAGGGAAAGAAACAGGGTTGGCTACACCTTC
cdr3_aa: CATSRERNRVGYTF

v_call: TRBV28
j_call: TRBJ1-5
clone_size: NA
d_call: TRBD1
cdr3_nt: TGTGCCAGCAGTTTCCCTTCCGGGACAGGGGAACAGCCCCAGCATTTT
cdr3_aa: CASSFPSGTGEQPQHF

v_call: TRBV21-1
j_call: TRBJ2-7
clone_size: NA
d_call: NA
cdr3_nt: TGTGCCAGCAGCAAGCCATCGCGGGGCCTACCCTACGAGCAGTACTTC
cdr3_aa: CASSKPSRGLPYEQYF

v_call: TRBV6-5
j_call: TRBJ2-4
clone_size: few
d_call: TRBD1
cdr3_nt: TGTGCCAGGGGACAGGCTGCCATTCAGTACTTC
cdr3_aa: CARGQAAIQYF

v_call: TRBV4-2
j_call: TRBJ1-2
clone_size: NA
d_call: NA
cdr3_nt: TGTGCCAGCAGCCAAGAAGGAACGGTTTACTATGGCTACACCTTC
cdr3_aa: CASSQEGTVYYGYTF

v_call: TRBV10-3
j_call: TRBJ1-5
clone_size: NA
d_call: NA
cdr3_nt: TGTGCCATCGGGTCGGGAGGGGGCAATCAGCCCCAGCATTTT
cdr3_aa: CAIGSGGGNQPQHF

v_call: TRBV10-3
j_call: TRBJ1-2
clone_size: NA
d_call: NA
cdr3_nt: TGTGCCATCAGTGAGCAGGGAGTAGCCTATGGCTACACCTTC
cdr3_aa: CAISEQGVAYGYTF

v_call: TRBV19
j_call: TRBJ2-7
clone_size: once
d_call: NA
cdr3_nt: TGTGCCAGTAGTATCAAAACCGACTTGTCCCACGAGCAGTACTTC
cdr3_aa: CASSIKTDLSHEQYF

v_call: TRBV9
j_call: TRBJ2-6
clone_size: NA
d_call: NA
cdr3_nt: TGTGCCAGCCTTGGACAACTCAAACAAAGTCGGGCCAACGTCCTGACTTTC
cdr3_aa: CASLGQLKQSRANVLTF

v_call: TRBV9
j_call: TRBJ2-7
clone_size: NA
d_call: NA
cdr3_nt: TGTGCCAGCAGCGTAGGGGAAGCGGTCCAGGGGGAGCAGTACTTC
cdr3_aa: CASSVGEAVQGEQYF

v_call: TRBV27
j_call: TRBJ1-5
clone_size: few
d_call: NA
cdr3_nt: TGTGCCAGCAGTTTAGGGACTACTAGCAATCAGCCCCAGCATTTT
cdr3_aa: CASSLGTTSNQPQHF

v_call: TRBV19
j_call: TRBJ1-1
clone_size: NA
d_call: NA
cdr3_nt: TGTGCCAGTAAGAGCCGCCCTGAAGCTTTCTTT
cdr3_aa: CASKSRPEAFF

v_call: TRBV7-2
j_call: TRBJ2-7
clone_size: NA
d_call: TRBD1
cdr3_nt: TGTGCCAGCAGCTACCGGGACAGGGAGCGCGAGCAGTACTTC
cdr3_aa: CASSYRDREREQYF

v_call: TRBV29-1
j_call: TRBJ2-7
clone_size: NA
d_call: NA
cdr3_nt: TGCAGCGGGGCCCGGGGACCTTACGAGCAGTACTTC
cdr3_aa: CSGARGPYEQYF

v_call: TRBV5-6
j_call: TRBJ2-7
clone_size: once
d_call: NA
cdr3_nt: TGTGCCAGCAGCGCCGGAGACTCCTACGAGCAGTACTTC
cdr3_aa: CASSAGDSYEQYF

v_call: TRBV29-1
j_call: TRBJ1-6
clone_size: few
d_call: NA
cdr3_nt: TGCAGCGTTCAGACAGACTATAATTCACCCCTCCACTTT
cdr3_aa: CSVQTDYNSPLHF

v_call: TRBV6-1
j_call: TRBJ2-3
clone_size: NA
d_call: TRBD2
cdr3_nt: TGTGCCAGATCTCAACTAGCGGGGGGAGGGGATACGCAGTATTTT
cdr3_aa: CARSQLAGGGDTQYF

v_call: TRBV7-9
j_call: TRBJ2-7
clone_size: NA
d_call: TRBD1
cdr3_nt: TGTGCCAGCAGCCCCCGGGACAGTTCCTACGAGCAGTACTTC
cdr3_aa: CASSPRDSSYEQYF

v_call: TRBV5-1
j_call: TRBJ2-7
clone_size: NA
d_call: NA
cdr3_nt: TGCGCCAGCAGCTTGGGGTTCGAGCAGTACTTC
cdr3_aa: CASSLGFEQYF

v_call: TRBV10-3
j_call: TRBJ2-7
clone_size: NA
d_call: TRBD1
cdr3_nt: TGTGCCATCAATACGGGACAGGGCAATGGCGAGCAGTACTTC
cdr3_aa: CAINTGQGNGEQYF

v_call: TRBV5-1
j_call: TRBJ2-5
clone_size: NA
d_call: NA
cdr3_nt: TGCGCCAGCAGCATTGACATCCAAGAGACCCAGTACTTC
cdr3_aa: CASSIDIQETQYF

v_call: TRBV6-6
j_call: TRBJ1-1
clone_size: NA
d_call: TRBD1
cdr3_nt: TGTGCCAGCAGTAAACAGGGGGAAGAAGCTTTCTTT
cdr3_aa: CASSKQGEEAFF

v_call: TRBV6-1
j_call: TRBJ1-1
clone_size: NA
d_call: NA
cdr3_nt: TGTGCCAGCAGTGAAGTCGCCCAGAACACTGAAGCTTTCTTT
cdr3_aa: CASSEVAQNTEAFF

v_call: TRBV7-9
j_call: TRBJ2-5
clone_size: NA
d_call: NA
cdr3_nt: TGTGCCAGCAGCTTAGCGGAGGGGGAGACCCAGTACTTC
cdr3_aa: CASSLAEGETQYF

v_call: TRBV7-6
j_call: TRBJ2-1
clone_size: NA
d_call: NA
cdr3_nt: TGTGCCAGCAGCTTAGGACAGGATACCTATGGTGAGCAGTTCTTC
cdr3_aa: CASSLGQDTYGEQFF

v_call: TRBV4-1
j_call: TRBJ1-1
clone_size: NA
d_call: NA
cdr3_nt: TGCGCCAGCAGCCAGGAGGGGGGGGGCACTGAAGCTTTCTTT
cdr3_aa: CASSQEGGGTEAFF

v_call: TRBV20-1
j_call: TRBJ2-7
clone_size: NA
d_call: NA
cdr3_nt: TGCAGTGCGGACTTGAATTCTGAGCAGTACTTC
cdr3_aa: CSADLNSEQYF

v_call: TRBV2
j_call: TRBJ2-7
clone_size: NA
d_call: NA
cdr3_nt: TGTGCCAGCAGTGAAGCGCCAGTTAGCTCCTACGAGCAGTACTTC
cdr3_aa: CASSEAPVSSYEQYF

v_call: TRBV6-6
j_call: TRBJ2-5
clone_size: NA
d_call: TRBD1
cdr3_nt: TGTGCCAGCAGTTACTATCCCTGGACAGGGGGAGAGACCCAGTACTTC
cdr3_aa: CASSYYPWTGGETQYF

v_call: TRBV6-5
j_call: TRBJ2-2
clone_size: NA
d_call: NA
cdr3_nt: TGTGCCAGCAGTTATTCTCCGGGACACAACACCGGGGAGCTGTTTTTT
cdr3_aa: CASSYSPGHNTGELFF

v_call: TRBV29-1
j_call: TRBJ2-1
clone_size: NA
d_call: NA
cdr3_nt: TGCAGCGTAGCCCGAAGGGGGGCTGAGCAGTTCTTC
cdr3_aa: CSVARRGAEQFF

v_call: TRBV7-2
j_call: TRBJ1-2
clone_size: NA
d_call: NA
cdr3_nt: TGTGCCAGCAGCTTAGCGGCCAGGGGAGAGGGCTACACCTTC
cdr3_aa: CASSLAARGEGYTF

v_call: TRBV5-8
j_call: TRBJ2-1
clone_size: NA
d_call: NA
cdr3_nt: TGTGCCAGCAGCGGTGACGGGGGCGGGGGAAATGAGCAGTTCTTC
cdr3_aa: CASSGDGGGGNEQFF

v_call: TRBV7-9
j_call: TRBJ2-1
clone_size: NA
d_call: NA
cdr3_nt: TGTGCCAGCAGCTCCAGACGGCACAACAATGAGCAGTTCTTC
cdr3_aa: CASSSRRHNNEQFF

v_call: TRBV7-9
j_call: TRBJ1-2
clone_size: NA
d_call: NA
cdr3_nt: TGTGCCAGCAGCCACAGGGTGAATGGGTATGGCTACACCTTC
cdr3_aa: CASSHRVNGYGYTF